Detailed here is one T cell receptor (beta chain). Its antigen remains unknown. Libraries were prepared by immunoSEQ multiplex PCR; TCRdb keeps only in-frame clonotypes and omits some of them. The repertoire consists of over 30,000 clones, none detected only once. This entry comes from a study of T cells after posttransplantation cyclophosphamide. Findings and limits, study-wide: Recipient CMV seropositivity and CMV reactivation strongly tracked TRB clonality.

Trimming stripped 5 bases from V and 4 bases from J, with 21 bases between. This CDR3 comprises 18 residues. Germline V lookup: CDR1 MDHEN, CDR2 SYDVKM. The sequencing input was PBMCs. This chain joins TRBV28 and TRBJ2-6, with D perhaps matching TRBD2 (5 bases). This sequence was found in a girl aged 10 to 17 in good health, CMV-negative, and a related stem cell transplant donor. The CDR3: CASSPIALLPGGANVLTF. The CDR3 DNA reads as TGTGCCAGCAGTCCGATAGCCCTACTGCCGGGAGGGGCCAACGTCCTGACTTTC. Full variable domain (remainder filled in from reference TRBV28 and TRBJ2-6): DVKVTQSSRYLVKRTGEKVFLECVQDMDHENMFWYRQDPGLGLRLIYFSYDVKMKEKGDIPEGYSVSREKKERFSLILESASTNQTSMYLCASSPIALLPGGANVLTFGAGSRLTVL.